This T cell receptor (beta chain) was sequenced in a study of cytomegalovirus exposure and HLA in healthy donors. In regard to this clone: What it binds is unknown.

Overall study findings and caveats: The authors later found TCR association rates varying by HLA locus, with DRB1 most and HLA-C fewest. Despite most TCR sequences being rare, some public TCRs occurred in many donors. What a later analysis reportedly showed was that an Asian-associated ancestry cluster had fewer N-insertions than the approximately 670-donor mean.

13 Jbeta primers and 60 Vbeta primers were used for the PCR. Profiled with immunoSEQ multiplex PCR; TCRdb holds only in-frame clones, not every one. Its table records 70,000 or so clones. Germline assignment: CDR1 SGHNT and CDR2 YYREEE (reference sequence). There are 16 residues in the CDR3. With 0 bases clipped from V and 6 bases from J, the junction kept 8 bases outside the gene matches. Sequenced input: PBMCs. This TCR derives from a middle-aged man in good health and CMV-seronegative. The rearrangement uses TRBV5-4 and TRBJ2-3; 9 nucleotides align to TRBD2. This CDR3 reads CASSLAGGGALDTQYF. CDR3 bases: TGTGCCAGCAGCTTGGCGGGCGGGGGGGCACTCGATACGCAGTATTTT.